The present T cell receptor beta chain was sequenced within a study of graft-versus-host responses after intestinal transplantation. Study-level information: Multivisceral, liver-intestinal, or isolated intestinal transplants were given to recipients. All recipients got anti-thymocyte globulin induction, then tacrolimus and steroids for approximately 3 years.

A note on this clone: Its antigen is still unknown.

V shed 6 bases and J 2 bases; nucleotides not matched to a gene: 11. The CDR3 runs to 16 residues. Germline CDR1 is SQVTM and CDR2 is ANQGSEA. Clones were read by immunoSEQ multiplex PCR, and TCRdb kept only the in-frame ones, dropping some. Of about 82,000 clones in the sample, roughly 89% were seen once. The chain employs TRBV29-1 and TRBJ2-3, with 10 nucleotides matching TRBD1. The specimen comprised unstimulated CD4+ T cells sorted from spleen or lymph node cells, sampled before intestinal transplant. This sequence was found in a human donor who received an intestinal transplant. The CDR3 DNA reads TGCAGCGTGAAACGGACCGGGACAGGGGACACAGATACGCAGTATTTT. This translates into CSVKRTGTGDTDTQYF.